The TCR beta chain under discussion was sequenced for a study of graft-versus-host responses after intestinal transplantation. Study information: Uniformly, recipients were administered anti-thymocyte globulin induction with subsequent tacrolimus and steroids for around three years.

A word on this clone: As yet, its antigen is unknown.

Regarding the study as a whole: GvH clonotypes were identified within recipient marrow, with a subset emerging first in ileum or blood. GvH clone levels peaked in circulation, and this peak was associated with early post-transplant HvG declines.

The V gene lost 0 bases and the J gene lost 5 bases, with 10 bases spanning the gap. This CDR3 is built from 15 residues. The germline V gene encodes CDR1 MNHNY and CDR2 SVGAGI (reference sequence). Sequenced by immunoSEQ multiplex PCR; TCRdb stores in-frame clones only, minus some. Among tens of thousands of clones, 85% to 90% were seen once, and the ten largest hold 0.34%. V and J are TRBV6-6 and TRBJ1-4; D not resolved. Specimen: unstimulated CD4+ T cells sorted from spleen or lymph node cells, collected before intestinal transplant. The source of this sequence is a human donor who received an intestinal transplant. CDR3 in DNA: TGTGCCAGCAGTTACTCCTTGAACATGAATGAAAAACTGTTTTTT. It encodes CASSYSLNMNEKLFF.